What follows are 26 T cell receptor beta chains derived from one specimen sequenced in a study of neurological immune-mediated disorders. TCRdb called the 5' RACE reads again in MiXCR, with one record for every CDR3 protein. Of more than 45,000 distinct CDR3 sequences listed, 11% were seen once; the top ten hold 1.5% to 2%. Source material: PBMCs. The receptors originated from a man in his 60s in good health.

In its sample, this clonotype was seen many times. This sequence joins TRBV7-8 and TRBJ1-1, with D perhaps matching TRBD1 (5 bases). Between the trimmed V and J ends, which lost 5 bases and 4 bases, there was a span of 14 bases. Germline CDR1 SGHVS, CDR2 FQNEAQ. CDR3 length: 14 residues. The CDR3 sequence: CASSPRDPATEAFF. In nucleotides, the CDR3 is TGTGCCAGCAGCCCCAGGGATCCGGCCACTGAAGCTTTCTTT.

At least ten counts were recorded for this clonotype. J is TRBJ2-1 and V is TRBV6-5; no clear D. The CDR3 contains 13 residues. In germline, CDR1 is MNHEY, CDR2 SVGAGI. Trimming took off 2 bases at V and 5 bases at J, with 7 bases between the two ends. The DNA of the CDR3 is TGTGCCAGCAGTTACCGGCAGAACAATGAGCAGTTCTTC. As protein: CASSYRQNNEQFF.

This clonotype has a handful of counts. The genes are TRBV20-1 and TRBJ2-7; D may be TRBD1 (6 bases). There are 11 residues in the CDR3. V was clipped by 6 bases and J by 3 bases, with 9 bases between them. Germline CDR1 DFQATT, CDR2 SNEGSKA (reference sequence). The CDR3 sequence is CSAGAIYEQYF. CDR3 in DNA: TGCAGTGCGGGGGCTATCTACGAGCAGTACTTC.

This clonotype was detected many times. The chain couples TRBV6-2 or TRBV6-3 to TRBJ1-5; D is unclear. The CDR3 is 14 residues long. The V and J ends lost 8 bases and 2 bases respectively, with 13 bases between them. Looked up from germline, CDR1 is MNHEY and CDR2 is SVGEGT. The DNA for the CDR3 is TGTGCCAGCTGTTCTTCCGAAGGCAATCAGCCCCAGCATTTT. It is translated as CASCSSEGNQPQHF.

This clonotype was seen repeatedly, ten times or more. The J gene is TRBJ2-7, the V gene TRBV7-2; 9 bases agree with TRBD1. Germline V CDR1 and CDR2: SGHTA, FQGNSA. This CDR3 region has 15 residues. V gave up 5 bases and J gave up 5 bases; unmatched junction bases: 10. CDR3 sequence: CASSRTGQGNHEQYF. CDR3 bases: TGTGCCAGCAGCCGAACAGGACAGGGGAACCACGAGCAGTACTTC.

This clonotype occurred many times. The chain links TRBV18 to TRBJ2-7; D is unresolved. The CDR3 has 13 residues. Germline assignment: CDR1 KGHSH and CDR2 LQKENI. V was shortened by 3 bases and J by 5 bases, with 11 bases between the two germline ends. The CDR3 region has the DNA TGTGCCAGCTCACCCGAGAATCTGGACGAGCAGTACTTC. Amino acid sequence: CASSPENLDEQYF.

This clonotype was observed at least ten times. This chain connects TRBV7-2 to TRBJ1-1; D gene ambiguous. The CDR3 extends over 13 amino acids. The germline V and J ends were trimmed by 6 bases and 0 bases, with 8 bases remaining between them. Germline CDR1 SGHTA, CDR2 FQGNSA. The CDR3 here is CASRAAVNTEAFF. In nucleotides, the CDR3 is TGTGCCAGCAGAGCAGCGGTGAACACTGAAGCTTTCTTT. The full variable domain, completed using reference TRBV7-2 and TRBJ1-1, is GAGVSQSPSNKVTEKGKDVELRCDPISGHTALYWYRQSLGQGLEFLIYFQGNSAPDKSGLPSDRFSAERTGGSVSTLTIQRTQQEDSAVYLCASRAAVNTEAFFGQGTRLTVV.

This clonotype is termed medium-sized (0.01 to 0.1%). The J gene is TRBJ2-3, the V gene TRBV20-1, with TRBD2 matching 7 bases. The CDR3 is made up of 16 amino acids. Germline V gene lookup returns CDR1 DFQATT and CDR2 SNEGSKA (reference sequence). After removal of 3 bases from V and 2 bases from J, the junction contained 11 bases not matched to a gene. The CDR3 here is CSASRLAQSVTDTQYF. DNA for the CDR3: TGCAGTGCTAGCCGACTAGCCCAATCCGTCACAGATACGCAGTATTTT.

Comment on this clonotype: Germline is not matched at one junction end, which may reflect a read error. The chain links TRBV7-2 to TRBJ2-3, with D perhaps matching TRBD1 or TRBD2 (6 bases each). Germline-derived CDR1 and CDR2 are SGHTA and FQGNSA. This CDR3 is built from 14 residues. Written as DNA, the CDR3 is TGTGCCAGCAGGCCAATCGGGGGCATGGATATGCAGTATTTT. This codes for CASRPIGGMDMQYF.

This clonotype was counted many times. The chain uses TRBV6-2 or TRBV6-3 and TRBJ1-5, with 10 bases identical to TRBD1. This CDR3 is 17 amino acids long. Germline CDR1 MNHEY, CDR2 SVGEGT. Unmatched junction bases numbered 9, after V lost 6 bases and J lost 1 base. CDR3 in DNA: TGTGCCAGCAGACCTGGACCGGGACAGGGGAGCAATCAGCCCCAGCATTTT. Protein sequence: CASRPGPGQGSNQPQHF.

Ten or more counts support this clonotype. The rearrangement links TRBV12-3 or TRBV12-4 to TRBJ1-1, with unresolved D. The CDR3 loop spans 14 amino acids. The V end lost 6 bases, the J end lost 1 base, and 12 bases lay between the germline ends. DNA for the CDR3: TGTGCCAGCAGCCCCGGAAGTCAGAACACTGAAGCTTTCTTT. It is translated as CASSPGSQNTEAFF.

This clonotype appeared many times. The chain is built from TRBV12-3 or TRBV12-4 and TRBJ2-7; 7 nucleotides agree with TRBD1. V was clipped by 4 bases and J by 6 bases; unmatched bases: 9. This CDR3 spans 14 amino acids. The CDR3 DNA follows: TGTGCCAGCAGTTGGGGCCAGGGGGTGGGCGAGCAGTACTTC. The encoded protein is CASSWGQGVGEQYF.

This clonotype was observed at least ten times. The CDR3 region has the DNA TGTGCCAGCAGCTCTTTCCACGAGCAGTACTTC. Protein sequence: CASSSFHEQYF. This chain uses TRBV7-8 with TRBJ2-7; no firm D call. V was trimmed by 4 bases and J by 5 bases, leaving 6 bases between them. Germline lookup yields CDR1 SGHVS and CDR2 FQNEAQ. The CDR3 consists of 11 residues.

This clonotype was found many times. The chain is built from TRBV7-2 and TRBJ1-1, with 7 bases aligning to TRBD1. Looked up from germline, CDR1 is SGHTA and CDR2 is FQGNSA. This CDR3 region has 12 residues. V gave up 6 bases and J gave up 11 bases; unmatched junction bases: 9. This CDR3 is CASSSNSGGAFF. Here the CDR3 DNA reads TGTGCCAGCAGTTCGAACTCAGGGGGTGCTTTCTTT.

A remark on this clonotype: One base away lies a much larger clone, so this may be a sequencing read error. This chain links TRBV28 with TRBJ2-3; 10 bases match TRBD2. The CDR3 consists of 17 residues. The V gene end was trimmed by 11 bases and the J gene end by 2 bases; junction bases not matched to a gene: 16. In germline, CDR1 is MDHEN, CDR2 SYDVKM. As DNA, the CDR3 is TGTGCCGGCGTAGGCCTAGCGGGGGCCCGACCCACAGATACGCAGTATTTT. It encodes CAGVGLAGARPTDTQYF.

Ten or more counts support this clonotype. The rearrangement uses TRBV5-1 and TRBJ2-6; 10 nucleotides line up with TRBD1. V shed 3 bases, J shed 0 bases, and the junction held 3 bases outside the gene matches. This CDR3 is built from 17 residues. Germline V CDR1 and CDR2: SGHRS, YFSETQ. The chain's CDR3 is CASSSGQGFSGANVLTF. For the CDR3, the DNA is TGCGCCAGCAGCTCGGGACAGGGGTTCTCTGGGGCCAACGTCCTGACTTTC.

This clonotype was picked up many times. The genes are TRBV6-5 and TRBJ2-1; D is uncertain. From germline, CDR1 is MNHEY and CDR2 SVGAGI. Trimming left V 6 bases short and J 6 bases short, with 18 bases between. This CDR3 is 15 amino acids long. CDR3 sequence (DNA): TGTGCCAGCAGCCAAGGAACCCAGGTGGGCAATGAGCAGTTCTTC. It is translated as CASSQGTQVGNEQFF.

This clonotype appeared many times. The chain combines TRBV3-1 with TRBJ2-5; TRBD2 aligns across 14 bases. The CDR3 is 16 amino acids. Trimming cost V 4 bases and J 4 bases; bases outside gene matches: 5. Germline V lookup: CDR1 LGHDT, CDR2 YNNKEL (reference sequence). In nucleotides, the CDR3 is TGTGCCAGCAGCCGGGGACTAGCGGGGGATAGAGAGACCCAGTACTTC. It codes for CASSRGLAGDRETQYF.

Many counts were recorded for this clonotype. The gene calls are TRBV5-6 and TRBJ2-5, with TRBD2 matching 8 bases. V lost 1 base to trimming and J lost 3 bases; unmatched junction nucleotides: 5. This CDR3 has 15 residues. CDR1 is SGHDT, CDR2 YYEEEE, per germline. The CDR3, as DNA: TGTGCCAGCAGCTTGATCGGGGGGGCAGAAGAGACCCAGTACTTC. This encodes CASSLIGGAEETQYF.

This clonotype was detected many times. V is TRBV12-3 or TRBV12-4 and J is TRBJ2-3, with D uncertain. V lost 3 bases and J 2 bases, leaving 9 bases between the germline ends. The CDR3 is made up of 14 amino acids. In DNA, the CDR3 is TGTGCCAGCAGTTTCGGTGGTTTCACAGATACGCAGTATTTT. This translates into CASSFGGFTDTQYF.

This clonotype has more than one count but fewer than ten. The V call is TRBV2, the J call TRBJ1-5; D not resolved. CDR3 length: 13 residues. Trimming removed 2 bases from V and 7 bases from J, with 9 bases in between. The germline V gene encodes CDR1 SNHLY and CDR2 FYNNEI. The CDR3: CASSESRAQPQHF. CDR3 coding DNA: TGTGCCAGCAGTGAATCCCGGGCCCAGCCCCAGCATTTT.

This clonotype was recorded at least ten times. The chain recombines TRBV7-9 with TRBJ1-5, with 10 bases matching TRBD1. CDR3 size: 15 residues. CDR1 is SEHNR and CDR2 is FQNEAQ in the germline V gene (reference sequence). V lost 3 bases, J lost 2 bases, and 1 base stayed unmatched. The CDR3 DNA reads TGTGCCAGCAGCTTCGGACAGGGGGGCAATCAGCCCCAGCATTTT. Its translation is CASSFGQGGNQPQHF. Supplemented by reference TRBV7-9 and TRBJ1-5, the full variable domain reads DTGVSQNPRHKITKRGQNVTFRCDPISEHNRLYWYRQTLGQGPEFLTYFQNEAQLEKSRLLSDRFSAERPKGSFSTLEIQRTEQGDSAMYLCASSFGQGGNQPQHFGDGTRLSIL.

In this sample, this clonotype turned up many times. Here the CDR3 DNA reads TGTGCCAGCAGCCGCTGGGGGGATCCCCCGAACAATGAGCAGTTCTTC. Its protein is CASSRWGDPPNNEQFF. V is TRBV14 and J is TRBJ2-1, with D tentatively TRBD2 (6 bases). The germline V gene has CDR1 SGHDN and CDR2 FVKESK. V was pared by 4 bases and J by 5 bases, with 18 bases between. The CDR3 runs 16 residues.

This clonotype was picked up many times. The rearrangement links TRBV7-8 to TRBJ2-1, with D perhaps TRBD2 (6 bases). V gave up 2 bases and J gave up 3 bases, with 23 bases separating them. Germline CDR1 and CDR2: SGHVS and FQNEAQ. The CDR3 is 19 amino acids. In DNA form, the CDR3 reads TGTGCCAGCAGCTTACCTAAGCGGGCGAAGGGGTTGGGCTACAATGAGCAGTTCTTC. It specifies CASSLPKRAKGLGYNEQFF.

The chain is built from TRBV3-1 and TRBJ1-2, with TRBD1 as a possible D gene (5 bases). The CDR3 totals 14 residues. Germline-derived CDR1 and CDR2 are LGHDT and YNNKEL (reference sequence). V shed 0 bases and J shed 7 bases, with 12 bases lying between them. CDR3 DNA: TGTGCCAGCAGCCAAGACTACGGGGCGCTTGGCTACACCTTC. Its translation is CASSQDYGALGYTF.

This clonotype was observed at least ten times. This sequence joins TRBV12-3 or TRBV12-4 and TRBJ1-1, with D unresolved. This CDR3 is built from 13 residues. Trimming cost V 5 bases and J 2 bases, with 9 bases left between them. Here the CDR3 DNA reads TGTGCCAGCAGTCCGACACGTAACACTGAAGCTTTCTTT. Its translation: CASSPTRNTEAFF.